These 24 T cell receptor beta chains share one sample of origin, sequenced in a study of T cells in Graves' hyperthyroidism and ophthalmopathy. RNA transcripts provided the source from which TCR beta CDR3 regions were amplified. Initially, a first-round RT-PCR of the TCR CDR3 employed the HTBI primer set. TCRdb re-called the multiplex PCR reads with MiXCR, one entry per CDR3 protein. The table has more than 75,000 distinct CDR3 sequences, about 51% seen once. Sequences were obtained from blood. The receptors derive from a woman aged 40-49 years with Graves' hyperthyroidism.

This chain uses TRBV12-3 or TRBV12-4 with TRBJ1-2; perhaps TRBD1 as D (5 bases). V dropped 5 bases and J dropped 2 bases, with 12 bases sitting between them. This CDR3 is built from 14 residues. The CDR3 sequence is CASSPGRTNYGYTF. As DNA, the CDR3 is TGTGCCAGCAGTCCGGGACGGACAAACTATGGCTACACCTTC.

Here the CDR3 DNA reads TGCAGTGCTATTTTAGGAAAAGCTTTCTTT. It specifies CSAILGKAFF. This sequence joins TRBV20-1 and TRBJ1-1, with D uncertain. Trimming shortened V by 4 bases and J by 9 bases, and 9 bases separated the two germline ends. Germline CDR1 reads DFQATT; CDR2 reads SNEGSKA (reference sequence). The CDR3 length is 10 residues.

The chain employs TRBV7-9 and TRBJ1-1, with 12 positions matching TRBD1. The CDR3 runs to 13 residues. Germline V CDR1 and CDR2: SEHNR, FQNEAQ (reference sequence). Trimming removed 5 bases from V and 8 bases from J; junction bases left unmatched: 3. The CDR3 nucleotides read TGTGCCAGCAGCGCGGGACAGGGGGCGGAAGCTTTCTTT. Translated: CASSAGQGAEAFF.

The CDR3 nucleotides are TGTGCCACCAGTGATCCAGGGGCAGAGAATCAGCCCCAGCATTTT. Translation: CATSDPGAENQPQHF. This rearrangement joins TRBV24-1 to TRBJ1-5; maybe TRBD1 (6 bases). This CDR3 contains 15 residues. V lost 3 bases, J lost 4 bases, and 12 bases lay in between. Germline V gene data show CDR1 as KGHDR and CDR2 as SFDVKD.

V and J are TRBV7-6 and TRBJ1-6, with D perhaps matching TRBD1 (6 bases). This CDR3 has 12 amino acids. The V end was cut by 1 base, the J end by 14 bases, with 9 bases between. In germline, CDR1 is SGHVS, CDR2 FNYEAQ. In DNA, the CDR3 is TGTGCCAGCAGCTTAGGAGGGGGAACCCTCCACTTT. It specifies CASSLGGGTLHF.

A single count supports this clonotype. V is TRBV6-1 and J is TRBJ1-2, with D perhaps matching TRBD1 (6 bases). V lost 2 bases, J lost 8 bases, and 12 bases lay in between. The germline V gene has CDR1 MNHNS and CDR2 SASEGT. The CDR3 spans 13 residues. The CDR3, as DNA: TGTGCCAGCAGTGAACTCGGGGGCGTGGGCTACACCTTC. Protein sequence: CASSELGGVGYTF.

The chain links TRBV7-2 to TRBJ2-7; D is possibly TRBD1 or TRBD2 (5 bases each). This CDR3 spans 15 amino acids. Trimming shortened V by 8 bases and J by 3 bases, and 20 bases separated the two germline ends. Germline CDR1 is SGHTA and CDR2 is FQGNSA. The CDR3 reads CASVVPGTGFYEQYF. DNA for the CDR3: TGTGCCAGCGTTGTCCCCGGGACGGGTTTCTACGAGCAGTACTTC.

Here the CDR3 DNA reads TGTGCCAGCGGTACGGTAGGGATGGGTGTGCATGGCTACACCTTC. Translating gives CASGTVGMGVHGYTF. V is TRBV2 and J is TRBJ1-2; D remains unclear. Trimming stripped 8 bases from V and 6 bases from J, with 22 bases between. The CDR3 has 15 residues. In germline, CDR1 is SNHLY, CDR2 FYNNEI.

V is TRBV7-6 and J is TRBJ1-6, with D possibly matching TRBD1 (5 bases). The CDR3 runs to 13 residues. Germline lookup yields CDR1 SGHVS and CDR2 FNYEAQ. Trimming stripped 2 bases from V and 10 bases from J, with 9 bases between. CDR3 in DNA: TGTGCCAGCAGCTTACAGGGCGGCTCACCCCTCCACTTT. Translated, it gives CASSLQGGSPLHF.

A remark on this clonotype: With a much larger clone just one base away, this may be a read error. This chain connects TRBV12-3 or TRBV12-4 to TRBJ2-3; 9 positions match TRBD1. The junction had 4 bases not matched to a gene; V was cut back by 6 bases and J by 3 bases. This CDR3 has 14 residues. The CDR3 protein is CASRRDRDTDTQYF. CDR3 nucleotides: TGTGCCAGCAGACGGGACAGGGATACAGATACGCAGTATTTT.

The V gene is TRBV7-9, the J gene TRBJ1-3; no clear D gene. Trimming removed 0 bases from V and 0 bases from J, with 6 bases in between. The CDR3 runs 15 residues. The germline V gene encodes CDR1 SEHNR and CDR2 FQNEAQ (reference sequence). The CDR3 reads CASSLAPDSGNTIYF. In nucleotides, the CDR3 is TGTGCCAGCAGCTTAGCCCCGGACTCTGGAAACACCATATATTTT.

This clonotype appeared many times. Written as DNA, the CDR3 is TGTGCCAGTAGTATAGGGCCGGGCTATGGCTACACCTTC. This sequence encodes CASSIGPGYGYTF. V is TRBV19 and J is TRBJ1-2; D is undetermined. CDR1 and CDR2 (germline): LNHDA, SQIVND (reference sequence). Trimming left V 1 base short and J 4 bases short, with 7 bases between. The CDR3 has 13 amino acids.

In this sample, this clonotype turned up a few times. This rearrangement joins TRBV20-1 to TRBJ2-3, with 8 bases that match TRBD2. The junction had 2 bases not matched to a gene; V was cut back by 0 bases and J by 3 bases. The CDR3 covers 14 residues. The germline CDR1 and CDR2 sequences are DFQATT and SNEGSKA (reference sequence). CDR3 bases: TGCAGTGCTAGAGACGGGAGGGAAACAGATACGCAGTATTTT. Translating gives CSARDGRETDTQYF.

There are a few counts of this clonotype. This CDR3 is CASRQGNYGYTF. DNA for the CDR3: TGTGCCAGTAGACAGGGAAACTATGGCTACACCTTC. This rearrangement joins TRBV10-3 to TRBJ1-2, with 7 nucleotides matching TRBD1. Germline trimming cut 10 bases from V and 2 bases from J; bases unmatched to any gene: 4. This CDR3 comprises 12 residues. CDR1 and CDR2 (germline): ENHRY, SYGVKD.

The gene calls are TRBV29-1 and TRBJ2-2; D gene unclear. Germline V gives CDR1 SQVTM, CDR2 ANQGSEA. V gave up 8 bases and J gave up 7 bases, with 11 bases separating them. The CDR3 contains 11 residues. The CDR3 sequence: CSLVGGGELFF. Here the CDR3 DNA reads TGCAGCTTAGTTGGTGGCGGGGAGCTGTTTTTT.

The J gene is TRBJ2-6, the V gene TRBV7-2; 9 nucleotides align to TRBD1. The CDR3 sequence is 21 residues long. CDR1 and CDR2 from the germline V gene are SGHTA and FQGNSA. The V segment lost 5 bases and the J segment 0 bases; nucleotides outside the gene matches: 17. The CDR3 region is CASSRAGTGSSSSSGANVLTF. The CDR3 DNA is TGTGCCAGCAGCCGGGCGGGGACAGGGTCCTCTTCAAGCTCTGGGGCCAACGTCCTGACTTTC.

The chain carries TRBV7-3 and TRBJ1-1, with a tentative D call TRBD1 (5 bases). Deletions cut 6 bases from V and 0 bases from J, with 8 bases between. Germline CDR1 is SGHTA and CDR2 is FQGTGA. The CDR3 is 13 amino acids. As DNA, the CDR3 is TGTGCCAGCAGTCGGGGCATGAACACTGAAGCTTTCTTT. It translates to CASSRGMNTEAFF.

The sample holds many counts of this clonotype. Here the CDR3 DNA reads TGTGCCAGCAGCTTAAGGCGGGAGGGCCTCACCGGGGAGCTGTTTTTT. Its translation: CASSLRREGLTGELFF. The chain is built from TRBV7-8 and TRBJ2-2, with 9 bases identical to TRBD2. Trimming took 2 bases from V and 4 from J; bases not matched to a gene: 5. CDR1 and CDR2 (germline): SGHVS, FQNEAQ. The CDR3 has 16 amino acids.

V gene TRBV2 combines with J gene TRBJ1-5, with D hard to call. This CDR3 region has 15 residues. Germline lookup yields CDR1 SNHLY and CDR2 FYNNEI. Between the trimmed V and J ends, which lost 2 bases and 2 bases, there was a span of 10 bases. The CDR3 nucleotides read TGTGCCAGCAGTGAATTCTCTGGAGGCAATCAGCCCCAGCATTTT. Translated: CASSEFSGGNQPQHF.

This clonotype was found many times. CDR3 DNA sequence: TGCAGTGCTGAACGGGGCAGCCTGAATTCACCCCTCCACTTT. It translates to CSAERGSLNSPLHF. The V call is TRBV20-1, the J call TRBJ1-6, with a tentative D call TRBD1 (5 bases). This CDR3 is 14 amino acids long. Trimming cost V 5 bases and J 7 bases, with 15 bases left between them. CDR1 is DFQATT and CDR2 is SNEGSKA in the germline V gene (reference sequence).

The V and J genes are TRBV7-8 and TRBJ1-2; D unclear. Trimming took off 4 bases at V and 0 bases at J, with 21 bases between the two ends. The V gene's germline CDR1 is SGHVS and CDR2 FQNEAQ. The CDR3 is 18 residues long. The DNA for the CDR3 is TGTGCCAGCAGCTCTCGCCAGATAGGGCGTTCTCCTAACTATGGCTACACCTTC. Amino acids: CASSSRQIGRSPNYGYTF.

Notes on this clonotype: Given the absence of the conserved phenylalanine or tryptophan at the CDR3 end, a read error is likely. The DNA is left out, because the CDR3 cannot be placed on it with certainty; the CDR3 is given as TCRdb lists it. This chain uses TRBV2 with TRBJ1-5. Germline V gene sequence: CDR1 SNHLY, CDR2 FYNNEI. The length of the CDR3 is 13 amino acids, counting both ends. This chain's CDR3 is CATGASSNQPQQT.

V is TRBV29-1 and J is TRBJ1-1; D gene unclear. Deletions cut 8 bases from V and 1 base from J, with 11 bases between. The CDR3 is 12 residues long. Germline V gene data show CDR1 as SQVTM and CDR2 as ANQGSEA. The CDR3 region has the DNA TGCAGCTTAGGTGGGTGGAACACTGAAGCTTTCTTT. Translated: CSLGGWNTEAFF.

This clonotype was seen a handful of times. A much more abundant neighbour one base away suggests this may be a read error. The chain combines TRBV10-3 with TRBJ1-3; no definite D call. The CDR3 spans 16 residues. The germline gives CDR1 ENHRY, CDR2 SYGVKD. The CDR3 DNA sequence: TGTGCCATCAGCCGATGGTCTTGGATCTCTGGAAGCACCATATATTTT. Its protein is CAISRWSWISGSTIYF.